This TCR beta chain was documented in a study of shared clonotypes between healthy human individuals. This CDR3 contains 14 residues. The V gene lost 5 bases and the J gene lost 2 bases, with 12 bases spanning the gap. Donors comprised only Caucasian adults living in Nashville, Tennessee. Each CD8 memory set brought CD45RO+ cells together with CCR7-negative CD45RA+ TemRA cells. The study ran the assay at deep level. The data were produced by immunoSEQ multiplex PCR, yet TCRdb's version contains in-frame clones alone and is incomplete. Of about 120,000 clones listed, approximately 70% are singletons. Sequencing input: memory CD8+ T cells sorted from blood. Described subset: CD45RO+ cells pooled with CCR7-negative TemRA cells. This chain connects TRBV6-7 to TRBJ1-2; D perhaps matches TRBD1 (6 bases). TRBV6-7 qualifies as an ORF whose function is uncertain. The clonotype comes from a woman aged 30 to 39 in good health. The CDR3 region has the DNA TGTGCCAGCAGTCATGGACAGTTAAACTATGGCTACACCTTC. Protein sequence: CASSHGQLNYGYTF.